This T cell receptor (beta chain) was observed in a study of shared clonotypes between healthy human individuals. The sorted-subset replicate PCRs were given about 210 ng DNA, which is approximately 30,000 T cell genomes. Sequencing was performed with immunoSEQ multiplex PCR; in TCRdb, only in-frame clones are kept and a portion is missing. The data contain 1.6 million or so clones, roughly 96% of them singletons. On this clone itself: The antigen is unknown.

Study-wide results and limits: Incomplete sequencing of sorted subsets was indicated by rarefaction despite large depth.

There are 15 residues in the CDR3. Per the germline V gene, CDR1 is SGHRS and CDR2 is YFSETQ. V lost 0 bases and J lost 4; bases outside the gene matches: 5. This chain connects TRBV5-1 to TRBJ2-7; TRBD2 agrees at 9 bases. The sequenced material came from naive CD4+ T cells sorted from blood. Subset of the sample: CD45RA+ positively selected. The clonotype was recovered from a man under 40 in good health. CDR3 amino acids: CASSLDSGSRYEQYF. CDR3 bases: TGCGCCAGCAGCTTGGATAGCGGGAGTAGGTACGAGCAGTACTTC. Together with reference TRBV5-1 and TRBJ2-7, the CDR3 gives the full variable domain: KAGVTQTPRYLIKTRGQQVTLSCSPISGHRSVSWYQQTPGQGLQFLFEYFSETQRNKGNFPGRFSGRQFSNSRSEMNVSTLELGDSALYLCASSLDSGSRYEQYFGPGTRLTVT.